Below are 27 T cell receptor beta chains sequenced from a single sample in a study of cytomegalovirus exposure and HLA in healthy donors. PCR involved 60 Vbeta and 13 Jbeta primers. Repertoires were generated with immunoSEQ multiplex PCR, while TCRdb's copy carries only in-frame clones and drops some. The sample has about 140,000 clones, roughly 86% seen once. Sequencing was done on a sample of PBMCs. These receptors were obtained from a man in his late teens or twenties in good health and CMV-seropositive.

V gene TRBV4-2 combines with J gene TRBJ1-2; possibly TRBD1 for D (6 bases). The CDR3 loop spans 17 amino acids. V lost 0 bases and J lost 4, with 18 bases in between. Germline CDR1 is LGHNA and CDR2 is YNFKEQ. The CDR3 nucleotides are TGTGCCAGCAGCCAAGAGTGGGTTATGACAGGTAGCTATGGCTACACCTTC. Protein product: CASSQEWVMTGSYGYTF.

The chain recombines TRBV5-1 with TRBJ2-2; the D gene is possibly TRBD1 (6 bases). The length of the CDR3 is 16 residues. The ends were cut back, 2 bases at V and 0 bases at J, with 11 bases in the middle. Germline CDR1 is SGHRS and CDR2 is YFSETQ. This CDR3 reads CASSFGRGANTGELFF. In DNA, the CDR3 is TGCGCCAGCAGCTTTGGCAGGGGCGCGAACACCGGGGAGCTGTTTTTT.

The chain joins TRBV19 to TRBJ2-7; 7 positions agree with TRBD1. Germline V CDR1 and CDR2: LNHDA, SQIVND (reference sequence). The length of the CDR3 is 14 residues. The trim removed 1 base at V and 3 bases at J, leaving 3 bases unmatched. The DNA of the CDR3 is TGTGCCAGTAGTATAGGAGCAGGGGGCTACGAGCAGTACTTC. This codes for CASSIGAGGYEQYF.

V usage is TRBV14 and J usage is TRBJ2-1; TRBD2 might be the D (5 bases). V lost 2 bases, J lost 7 bases, and 9 bases lay in between. The germline V gene has CDR1 SGHDN and CDR2 FVKESK. The CDR3 contains 13 residues. CDR3 protein: CASSQTGVNEQFF. As DNA, the CDR3 is TGTGCCAGCAGCCAAACCGGGGTTAATGAGCAGTTCTTC. The full variable domain, completed using reference TRBV14 and TRBJ2-1, is EAGVTQFPSHSVIEKGQTVTLRCDPISGHDNLYWYRRVMGKEIKFLLHFVKESKQDESGMPNNRFLAERTGGTYSTLKVQPAELEDSGVYFCASSQTGVNEQFFGPGTRLTVL.

This clone has just a few counts. The chain uses TRBV27 and TRBJ1-5; a possible D gene is TRBD1 (6 bases). The V and J ends lost 10 bases and 6 bases respectively, with 19 bases between them. The CDR3 totals 14 residues. CDR1 MNHEY and CDR2 SMNVEV come from the germline V gene (reference sequence). The chain's CDR3 is CATRLGGPGQPQHF. CDR3 DNA: TGTGCCACCCGTTTGGGGGGGCCCGGTCAGCCCCAGCATTTT.

The genes are TRBV5-1 and TRBJ2-7, with D perhaps matching TRBD2 (6 bases). The CDR3 is 13 amino acids. Germline CDR1 SGHRS, CDR2 YFSETQ. Trimming took 3 bases from V and 10 from J, leaving 17 bases between them. The CDR3, as DNA: TGCGCCAGCAGCTACGGGGGTACCGAAGGACAGTACTTC. Encoded protein: CASSYGGTEGQYF.

A single count supports this clone. This rearrangement joins TRBV6-1 to TRBJ1-5; D might be TRBD1 (5 bases). V shed 2 bases and J shed 7 bases, with 9 bases lying between them. This CDR3 contains 13 residues. In germline, CDR1 is MNHNS, CDR2 SASEGT. The DNA for the CDR3 is TGTGCCAGCAGTGAACAGGGTCCCCAGCCCCAGCATTTT. Its protein product is CASSEQGPQPQHF.

This chain connects TRBV4-1 to TRBJ2-1, with 11 bases that match TRBD2. The CDR3 covers 19 residues. Germline V gene lookup returns CDR1 MGHRA and CDR2 YSYEKL. After removal of 0 bases from V and 2 bases from J, the junction contained 9 bases not matched to a gene. This CDR3 reads CASSQDELAGAPPYNEQFF. The CDR3 DNA reads TGCGCCAGCAGCCAAGACGAACTAGCGGGAGCCCCTCCCTACAATGAGCAGTTCTTC.

This clone showed up just once. The rearrangement joins TRBV14 to TRBJ1-2; D not certain. The CDR3 is made up of 14 amino acids. Trimming took off 3 bases at V and 4 bases at J, with 12 bases between the two ends. From germline, CDR1 is SGHDN and CDR2 FVKESK. DNA of the CDR3: TGTGCCAGCAGCCACGAGGCTCGGGGCTATGGCTACACCTTC. Its translation is CASSHEARGYGYTF.

This clone was detected a few times. V and J are TRBV19 and TRBJ2-1; D gene unclear. Trimming removed 4 bases at V and 0 bases at J, with 4 bases between. The CDR3 length is 13 residues. Germline CDR1 reads LNHDA; CDR2 reads SQIVND (reference sequence). CDR3 sequence (DNA): TGTGCCAGTAGTAGGAGCTCCTACAATGAGCAGTTCTTC. Residues: CASSRSSYNEQFF.

This chain connects TRBV7-9 to TRBJ1-1; D may be TRBD1 (5 bases). Germline CDR1 reads SEHNR; CDR2 reads FQNEAQ (reference sequence). Trimming removed 7 bases from V and 3 bases from J, with 12 bases in between. The CDR3 is made up of 13 amino acids. CDR3: CASTRGGYTEAFF. The DNA for the CDR3 is TGTGCCAGCACAAGGGGTGGTTACACTGAAGCTTTCTTT.

This chain joins TRBV6-1 and TRBJ2-7, with D possibly matching TRBD2 (6 bases). V lost 7 bases to trimming and J lost 3 bases, with 10 bases between them. Germline CDR1 is MNHNS and CDR2 is SASEGT. The CDR3 spans 12 residues. The CDR3 nucleotides are TGTGCCAGCACCGGGAGAGACTACGAGCAGTACTTC. Translated: CASTGRDYEQYF.

This chain connects TRBV19 to TRBJ1-1; D may be TRBD1 (6 bases). The CDR3 covers 15 residues. The V and J ends lost 5 bases and 0 bases respectively, with 13 bases between them. Looked up from germline, CDR1 is LNHDA and CDR2 is SQIVND (reference sequence). The CDR3 region has the DNA TGTGCCAGTAGTCCCCTGACAGGAATGAACACTGAAGCTTTCTTT. It translates to CASSPLTGMNTEAFF.

The rearrangement links TRBV6-6 to TRBJ2-7; TRBD2 agrees at 8 bases. In germline, CDR1 is MNHNY, CDR2 SVGAGI (reference sequence). The CDR3 runs to 13 residues. V gave up 2 bases and J gave up 4 bases; unmatched junction bases: 1. For the CDR3, the DNA is TGTGCCAGCAGTTACGCGGGAGGTTACGAGCAGTACTTC. It codes for CASSYAGGYEQYF.

The V and J genes are TRBV29-1 and TRBJ2-5; D perhaps matches TRBD2 (5 bases). The J call may be wrong; the DNA end is better matched by TRBJ2-7. The length of the CDR3 is 12 residues. CDR1 is SQVTM, CDR2 ANQGSEA, per germline. The CDR3 nucleotides are TGCAGCGTTCTCCGGGGAACCTACGAGCAGTACTTC. This encodes CSVLRGTYEQYF.

V usage is TRBV14 and J usage is TRBJ2-7, with D maybe TRBD2 (6 bases). V lost 0 bases and J 4 bases, leaving 13 bases between the germline ends. The CDR3 totals 15 residues. Germline CDR1 reads SGHDN; CDR2 reads FVKESK. The CDR3 here is CASSQDLGRMYEQYF. CDR3 nucleotides: TGTGCCAGCAGCCAAGATCTGGGGAGGATGTACGAGCAGTACTTC.

This clone occurred once. CDR3 sequence: CAIAGDTSGSYEQYF. DNA of the CDR3: TGTGCCATCGCAGGAGATACCAGCGGGTCCTACGAGCAGTACTTC. The rearrangement links TRBV10-3 to TRBJ2-7; D is possibly TRBD2 (6 bases). The germline gives CDR1 ENHRY, CDR2 SYGVKD. The germline V and J ends were trimmed by 8 bases and 1 base, with 18 bases remaining between them. The CDR3 is made up of 15 amino acids.

This clone was detected once. V gene TRBV15 combines with J gene TRBJ2-1, with D unclear. Germline-derived CDR1 and CDR2 are LNHNV and YYDKDF (reference sequence). Trimming left V 1 base short and J 6 bases short, with 13 bases between. The CDR3 is 15 residues long. CDR3 residues: CATSRGLTLVNEQFF. The CDR3, as DNA: TGTGCCACCAGCAGAGGTCTAACGTTGGTCAATGAGCAGTTCTTC.

This clone was seen only a few times. The chain recombines TRBV11-2 with TRBJ1-1; 9 positions match TRBD1. The V and J ends lost 9 bases and 7 bases, in that order; junction bases with no gene match: 9. Germline CDR1 and CDR2: SGHAT and FQNNGV. This CDR3 region has 13 residues. For the CDR3, the DNA is TGTGCCAGTTCTTTAGGACAGGGGAGTGAAGCTTTCTTT. Protein: CASSLGQGSEAFF.

V and J are TRBV6-5 and TRBJ1-1; D is possibly TRBD1 (5 bases). V was shortened by 6 bases and J by 1 base, with 15 bases between the two germline ends. Per germline, CDR1 MNHEY and CDR2 SVGAGI. This CDR3 contains 15 residues. The chain's CDR3 is CASSHTGVRNTEAFF. The CDR3 DNA reads TGTGCCAGCAGCCACACAGGTGTGCGGAACACTGAAGCTTTCTTT.

V usage is TRBV29-1 and J usage is TRBJ1-2; D perhaps matches TRBD1 (6 bases). Trimming stripped 2 bases from V and 7 bases from J, with 14 bases between. The CDR3 runs 13 residues. In germline, CDR1 is SQVTM, CDR2 ANQGSEA. DNA for the CDR3: TGCAGCGTTGAAAGCAGGGGATTGGGTGGCTACACCTTC. The encoded protein is CSVESRGLGGYTF.

The chain is built from TRBV10-3 and TRBJ2-1; 9 positions agree with TRBD1. In germline, CDR1 is ENHRY, CDR2 SYGVKD. The length of the CDR3 is 16 residues. Unmatched junction bases numbered 12, after V lost 4 bases and J lost 8 bases. CDR3 in DNA: TGTGCCATCAGTGGGGTCCGGGACAGGGAGGCGGATGAGCAGTTCTTC. This gives the protein CAISGVRDREADEQFF.

The chain combines TRBV6-1 with TRBJ1-2; weak D call: TRBD1 (5 bases). The CDR3 runs to 16 residues. CDR1 MNHNS and CDR2 SASEGT come from the germline V gene. The V gene lost 1 base and the J gene lost 0 bases, with 12 bases spanning the gap. CDR3: CASSEERGRANYGYTF. CDR3 coding DNA: TGTGCCAGCAGTGAAGAAAGGGGCAGGGCTAACTATGGCTACACCTTC.

The chain uses TRBV11-2 and TRBJ1-5; possibly TRBD1 for D (5 bases). This CDR3 is 15 amino acids long. Trimming took 4 bases from V and 3 from J, leaving 13 bases between them. From germline, CDR1 is SGHAT and CDR2 FQNNGV. CDR3 nucleotides: TGTGCCAGCAGCTCCGGGGGGGGTTCCAATCAGCCCCAGCATTTT. This gives the protein CASSSGGGSNQPQHF. The entire variable domain, with the rest obtained from reference TRBV11-2 and TRBJ1-5, is as follows: EAGVAQSPRYKIIEKRQSVAFWCNPISGHATLYWYQQILGQGPKLLIQFQNNGVVDDSQLPKDRFSAERLKGVDSTLKIQPAKLEDSAVYLCASSSGGGSNQPQHFGDGTRLSIL.

The rearrangement links TRBV6-5 to TRBJ2-5, with D possibly matching TRBD2 (7 bases). The V gene lost 2 bases and the J gene lost 1 base, with 11 bases spanning the gap. This CDR3 contains 15 residues. Germline V CDR1 and CDR2: MNHEY, SVGAGI. The CDR3 region has the DNA TGTGCCAGCAGTTACAGGGGAGGGGGCCAAGAGACCCAGTACTTC. It translates to CASSYRGGGQETQYF.

This clone came up once. The genes are TRBV5-5 and TRBJ1-2; D not resolved. Germline V gene sequence: CDR1 SGHKS, CDR2 YYEKEE (reference sequence). The CDR3 totals 14 residues. Trimming stripped 0 bases from V and 1 base from J, with 7 bases between. The CDR3 reads CASSLDPLNYGYTF. The CDR3 DNA sequence: TGTGCCAGCAGCTTGGATCCCCTTAACTATGGCTACACCTTC. The full variable domain, completed using reference TRBV5-5 and TRBJ1-2, is DAGVTQSPTHLIKTRGQQVTLRCSPISGHKSVSWYQQVLGQGPQFIFQYYEKEERGRGNFPDRFSARQFPNYSSELNVNALLLGDSALYLCASSLDPLNYGYTFGSGTRLTVV.

The chain combines TRBV6-1 with TRBJ1-1; no reliable D call. Germline-derived CDR1 and CDR2 are MNHNS and SASEGT. V was trimmed by 7 bases and J by 5 bases, leaving 11 bases between them. The CDR3 length is 12 residues. Here the CDR3 DNA reads TGTGCCAGCAATCCGGGGTGGACTGAAGCTTTCTTT. This codes for CASNPGWTEAFF.